The present T cell receptor beta chain was sequenced within a study of T cell responses to AZD1222 COVID-19 vaccine. A few counts support this clone. The antigen is undetermined. Sequenced by immunoSEQ multiplex PCR; TCRdb stores in-frame clones only, minus some. The table has 150,000 to 200,000 clones, over 75% seen once. Regarding the study as a whole: Close to half of all spike-specific TCRs reportedly target regions of the variants that are unmutated. Clonal diversity may have been underestimated in mostly white British donors.

CDR1 is SGHNT, CDR2 YYREEE, per germline (reference sequence). V was shortened by 7 bases and J by 5 bases, with 16 bases between the two germline ends. The CDR3 loop spans 13 amino acids. The source was peripheral blood, collected on day 0 of AZD1222 vaccination. This receptor was obtained from an adult in good health. The chain is built from TRBV5-4 and TRBJ2-7; tentatively, D is TRBD2 (6 bases). CDR3 loop: CASRAPGRNEQYF. Here the CDR3 DNA reads TGTGCCAGCCGGGCTCCGGGGAGGAACGAGCAGTACTTC. Together with reference TRBV5-4 and TRBJ2-7, the CDR3 gives the full variable domain: ETGVTQSPTHLIKTRGQQVTLRCSSQSGHNTVSWYQQALGQGPQFIFQYYREEENGRGNFPPRFSGLQFPNYSSELNVNALELDDSALYLCASRAPGRNEQYFGPGTRLTVT.